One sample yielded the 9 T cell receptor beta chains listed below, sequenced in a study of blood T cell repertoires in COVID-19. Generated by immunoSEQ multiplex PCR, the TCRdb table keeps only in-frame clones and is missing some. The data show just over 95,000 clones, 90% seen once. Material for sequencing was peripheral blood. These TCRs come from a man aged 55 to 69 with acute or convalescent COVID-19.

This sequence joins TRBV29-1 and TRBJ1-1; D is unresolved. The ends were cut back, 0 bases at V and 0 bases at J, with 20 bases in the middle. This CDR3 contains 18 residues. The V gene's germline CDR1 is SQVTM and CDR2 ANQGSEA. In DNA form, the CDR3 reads TGCAGCGTTGAAGATGTAAGTAGGGTCGGGATATTGAACACTGAAGCTTTCTTT. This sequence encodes CSVEDVSRVGILNTEAFF.

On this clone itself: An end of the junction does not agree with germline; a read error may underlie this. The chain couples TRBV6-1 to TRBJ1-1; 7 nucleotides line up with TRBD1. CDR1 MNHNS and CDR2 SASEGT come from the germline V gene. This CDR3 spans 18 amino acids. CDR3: CASSEVVGRTGMNTEAFF. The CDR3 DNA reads TGTGCCAGCAGTGAAGTGGTAGGACGGACAGGAATGAACACTGAGGCTTTCTTT.

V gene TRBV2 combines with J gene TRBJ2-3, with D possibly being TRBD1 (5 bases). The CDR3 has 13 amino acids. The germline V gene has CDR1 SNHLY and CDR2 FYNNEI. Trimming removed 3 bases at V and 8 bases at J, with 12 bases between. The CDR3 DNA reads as TGTGCCAGCAGTGATCAGGGAATGGCTACGCAGTATTTT. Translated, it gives CASSDQGMATQYF.

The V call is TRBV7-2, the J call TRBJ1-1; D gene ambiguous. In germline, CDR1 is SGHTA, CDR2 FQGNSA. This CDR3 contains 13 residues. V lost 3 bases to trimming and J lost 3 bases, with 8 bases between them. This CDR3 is CASSFARDTEAFF. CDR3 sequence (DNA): TGTGCCAGCAGCTTCGCCCGGGACACTGAAGCTTTCTTT.

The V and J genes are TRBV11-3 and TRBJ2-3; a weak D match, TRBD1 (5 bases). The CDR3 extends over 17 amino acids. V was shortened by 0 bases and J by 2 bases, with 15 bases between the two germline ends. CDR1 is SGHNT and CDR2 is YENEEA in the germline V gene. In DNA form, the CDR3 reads TGTGCCAGCAGCTTAGATGGGCAGGGCGCCTCCACAGATACGCAGTATTTT. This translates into CASSLDGQGASTDTQYF.

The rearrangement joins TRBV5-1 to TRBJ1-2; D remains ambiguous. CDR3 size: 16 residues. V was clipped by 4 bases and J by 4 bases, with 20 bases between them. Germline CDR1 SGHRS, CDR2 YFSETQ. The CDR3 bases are TGCGCCAGCAGCCCAGCCCTGACACTGAAAATCTATGGCTACACCTTC. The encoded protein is CASSPALTLKIYGYTF.

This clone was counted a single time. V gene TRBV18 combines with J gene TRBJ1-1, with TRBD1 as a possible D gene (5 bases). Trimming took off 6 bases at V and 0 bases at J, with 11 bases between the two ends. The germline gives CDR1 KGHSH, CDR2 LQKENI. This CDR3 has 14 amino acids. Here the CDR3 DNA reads TGTGCCAGCTCTTCACAGGACCTGAACACTGAAGCTTTCTTT. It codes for CASSSQDLNTEAFF.

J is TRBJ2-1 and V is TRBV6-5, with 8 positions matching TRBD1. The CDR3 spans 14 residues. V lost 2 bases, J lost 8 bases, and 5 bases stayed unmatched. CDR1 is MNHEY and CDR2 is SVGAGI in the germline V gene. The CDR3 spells CASSYQGARDEQFF. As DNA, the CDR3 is TGTGCCAGCAGTTACCAGGGGGCTAGGGATGAGCAGTTCTTC.

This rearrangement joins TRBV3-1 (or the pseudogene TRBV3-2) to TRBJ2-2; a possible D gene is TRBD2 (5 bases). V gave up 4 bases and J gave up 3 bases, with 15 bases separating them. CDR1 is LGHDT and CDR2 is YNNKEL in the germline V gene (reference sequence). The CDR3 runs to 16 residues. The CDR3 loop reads CASSLWTGVDTGELFF. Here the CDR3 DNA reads TGTGCCAGCAGCCTCTGGACCGGGGTGGACACCGGGGAGCTGTTTTTT.